This T cell receptor (beta chain) derives from a study of blood T cell repertoires in COVID-19. Study-wide context: The samples span acute and convalescent COVID-19 from the United States, Italy and Spain.

Participants spanned ages about 18 to 100 years and resided in fewer than 30 US areas. Each participant's cohort was designated according to participant-reported clinical history. Authors' methods: How many nucleated cells were present was estimated from reference gene primer amplification. Assay: immunoSEQ multiplex PCR; the TCRdb copy retains only in-frame clones and omits some. That table is the source of V, J and clone size, and D and trimming were worked out from the DNA. The sample has over 200,000 clones, approximately 90% seen once. Germline-derived CDR1 and CDR2 are LGHNT and FRNRAP. Trimming removed 9 bases at V and 1 base at J, with 12 bases between. This CDR3 comprises 13 residues.

This TCR came from a man aged 25-45 years who had recovered from COVID-19. J is TRBJ1-1 and V is TRBV12-5, with a tentative D call TRBD1 (6 bases). Sequenced material: PBMCs or T cells enriched from blood (not recorded which). CDR3 loop: CASEGGTNTEAFF. CDR3 DNA: TGTGCTAGCGAAGGGGGTACGAACACTGAAGCTTTCTTT.